The rows below give T cell receptor beta chains drawn from one sample of a study of control samples from healthy donors and cancer patients. Produced via immunoSEQ multiplex PCR; TCRdb's table is partial and in-frame only. The sample shows around 140,000 clones, approximately 92% of them seen only once. Sequenced sample: blood. The receptors derive from a woman in her fifties or sixties in good health. CDR3s leave out the opening cysteine and the closing phenylalanine or tryptophan.

CDR3aa | j_gene | len | v_gene
ASSQIAGGFNEQF | TRBJ2-1 | 13 | TRBV5-6
ASSTPGRFYGYT | TRBJ1-2 | 12 | TRBV28
ASSWTGGGYEQY | TRBJ2-7 | 12 | TRBV18
ASRQGVEQETQY | TRBJ2-5 | 12 | TRBV6-5
ASSLLGGPTDTQY | TRBJ2-3 | 13 | TRBV27
SVTPGAIEGYT | TRBJ1-2 | 11 | TRBV29-1
ASSETVSHEQY | TRBJ2-7 | 11 | TRBV6-1
AWSIYQETQY | TRBJ2-5 | 10 | TRBV30
ASTYKQGFNEKLF | TRBJ1-4 | 13 | TRBV4-1
ASSIGSSRTDTQY | TRBJ2-3 | 13 | TRBV19
ASSSGQGASGEQY | TRBJ2-7 | 13 | TRBV5-4
ASSVITGDRAEAF | TRBJ1-1 | 13 | TRBV7-8
ASSDLDSRKQY | TRBJ2-7 | 11 | TRBV6-1
ASSQGLAGTGELF | TRBJ2-2 | 13 | TRBV3-1/TRBV3-2
ASSLGQPYGYT | TRBJ1-2 | 11 | TRBV10-2
ASSRQGSYEQY | TRBJ2-7 | 11 | TRBV11-3
ASSLGSNRVNTEAF | TRBJ1-1 | 14 | TRBV5-1
ASSTGGGIETQY | TRBJ2-5 | 12 | TRBV5-4
AWSPGQGVGTF | TRBJ1-1 | 11 | TRBV30
ASSVGQGGYNEQF | TRBJ2-1 | 13 | TRBV9
ASSLMGGDTQY | TRBJ2-3 | 11 | TRBV27
ATSRDPMLDRSYEQY | TRBJ2-7 | 15 | TRBV15
AWSAPHQPQH | TRBJ1-5 | 10 | TRBV30
ASSPLTGRGYEQY | TRBJ2-7 | 13 | TRBV27
ASSQEAGSFGELF | TRBJ2-2 | 13 | TRBV4-1
ASSLALSVRGQETQY | TRBJ2-5 | 15 | TRBV7-6
ASRFLVTGLSGNTIY | TRBJ1-3 | 15 | TRBV2
ASSQVPGGRYEQY | TRBJ2-7 | 13 | TRBV3-1/TRBV3-2
ASIPLIDGQSYNEQF | TRBJ2-1 | 15 | TRBV27
ASGPVTKVDTQY | TRBJ2-3 | 12 | TRBV19
ASSLVATLSGQETQY | TRBJ2-5 | 15 | TRBV5-1
ASSYGRESQPQH | TRBJ1-5 | 12 | TRBV6-5
ASSDGGNTIY | TRBJ1-3 | 10 | TRBV2
ASSFPVVGNQPQH | TRBJ1-5 | 13 | TRBV28
ASTSLKAGISNEQF | TRBJ2-1 | 14 | TRBV27
ASRGPGQGPTDTQY | TRBJ2-3 | 14 | TRBV6-6
AWSESDTYGYT | TRBJ1-2 | 11 | TRBV30
ASAVERVGNTEAF | TRBJ1-1 | 13 | TRBV12-5